The entry below describes one T cell receptor (beta chain). Profiled with immunoSEQ multiplex PCR; TCRdb holds only in-frame clones, not every one. The sample shows about 660,000 clones, approximately 88% of them seen only once. Losses at the gene ends were 2 bases for V and 1 base for J; bases not matched to a gene: 1. Germline V lookup: CDR1 KGHSH, CDR2 LQKENI. The length of the CDR3 is 14 residues. These data belong to a study of shared T cell receptors in the human thymus. These records were also assigned to another study, of human thymus T cells. That work states: Overlap was high between thymic repertoires from unrelated individuals, as reported in related research.

V is TRBV18 and J is TRBJ2-7; 8 nucleotides line up with TRBD2. The TCR originated in a boy younger than two with a congenital heart defect. The specimen sequenced was thymocytes. The CDR3 bases are TGTGCCAGCTCACCAACGGGGGGGTCCTACGAGCAGTACTTC. Translating it yields CASSPTGGSYEQYF.